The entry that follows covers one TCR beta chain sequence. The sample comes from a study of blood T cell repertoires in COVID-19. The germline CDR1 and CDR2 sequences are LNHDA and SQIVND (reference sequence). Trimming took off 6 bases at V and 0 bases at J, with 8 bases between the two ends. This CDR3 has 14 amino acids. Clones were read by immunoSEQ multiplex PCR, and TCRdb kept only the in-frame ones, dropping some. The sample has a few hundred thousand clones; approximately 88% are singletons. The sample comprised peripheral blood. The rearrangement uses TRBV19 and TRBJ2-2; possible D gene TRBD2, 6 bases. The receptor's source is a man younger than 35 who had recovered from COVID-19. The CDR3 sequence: CASRPGANTGELFF. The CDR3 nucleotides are TGTGCCAGTAGGCCGGGAGCGAACACCGGGGAGCTGTTTTTT.